The sequence of this T cell receptor (beta chain) was determined in a study of OX40 agonist ivuxolimab in advanced cancers. Sequencing used immunoSEQ multiplex PCR; TCRdb keeps in-frame clones, though not all of them. Found here are 35,000 to 50,000 clones, roughly nine tenths of them singletons; the top ten hold roughly 4.5%. Trimming left V 6 bases short and J 1 base short, with 9 bases between. The germline CDR1 and CDR2 sequences are SNHLY and FYNNEI. This CDR3 region has 13 residues. The V and J genes are TRBV2 and TRBJ2-5, with D possibly TRBD2 on 6 matching bases. This clonotype was sampled from an adult with an advanced solid tumor such as melanoma, head and neck, liver or kidney cancer. Sequenced material: CD4+ or CD8+ T cells sorted from blood, taken in a trial of the OX40 agonist ivuxolimab. In nucleotides, the CDR3 is TGTGCCAGCAGGGGGGGAGGCCAAGAGACCCAGTACTTC. Residues: CASRGGGQETQYF.